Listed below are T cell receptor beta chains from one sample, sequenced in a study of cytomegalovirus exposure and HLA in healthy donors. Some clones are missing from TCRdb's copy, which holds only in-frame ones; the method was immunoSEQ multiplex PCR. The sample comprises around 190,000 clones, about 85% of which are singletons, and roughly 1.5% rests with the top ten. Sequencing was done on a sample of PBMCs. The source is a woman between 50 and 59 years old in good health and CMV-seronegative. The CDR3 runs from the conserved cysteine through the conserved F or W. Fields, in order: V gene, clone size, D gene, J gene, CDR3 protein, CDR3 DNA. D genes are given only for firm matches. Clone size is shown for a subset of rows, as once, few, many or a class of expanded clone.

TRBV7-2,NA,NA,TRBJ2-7,CASSRLTYEQYF,TGTGCCAGCAGCCGTTTAACCTACGAGCAGTACTTC
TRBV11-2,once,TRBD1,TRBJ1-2,CASSPLRTGGNYGYTF,TGTGCCAGCAGCCCCCTCCGGACAGGGGGGAACTATGGCTACACCTTC
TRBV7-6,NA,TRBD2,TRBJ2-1,CASSLGGTSGRGEQFF,TGTGCCAGCAGCTTAGGGGGGACTAGCGGGAGGGGTGAGCAGTTCTTC
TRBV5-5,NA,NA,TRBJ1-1,CASSLREVNTEAFF,TGTGCCAGCAGCTTGCGTGAGGTGAACACTGAAGCTTTCTTT
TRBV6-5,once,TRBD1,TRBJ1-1,CASSWDRANTEAFF,TGTGCCAGCAGTTGGGACAGGGCGAACACTGAAGCTTTCTTT
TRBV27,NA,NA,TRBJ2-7,CASSLLSGFYEQYF,TGTGCCAGCAGTTTATTGTCAGGCTTCTACGAGCAGTACTTC
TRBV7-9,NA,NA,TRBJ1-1,CASSLGHKNTEAFF,TGTGCCAGCAGCTTAGGACACAAGAACACTGAAGCTTTCTTT
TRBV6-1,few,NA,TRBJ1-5,CASSEARMLWNQPQHF,TGTGCCAGCAGTGAAGCGCGTATGTTATGGAATCAGCCCCAGCATTTT
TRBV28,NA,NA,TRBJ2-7,CASSPYVQIKYEQYF,TGTGCCAGCAGTCCATACGTACAAATAAAATACGAGCAGTACTTC
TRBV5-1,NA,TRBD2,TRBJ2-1,CASSLGLAGVNEQFF,TGCGCCAGCAGCTTGGGACTAGCGGGAGTCAATGAGCAGTTCTTC
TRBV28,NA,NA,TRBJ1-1,CASSFRDSMNTEAFF,TGTGCCAGCAGTTTCCGCGACAGTATGAACACTGAAGCTTTCTTT
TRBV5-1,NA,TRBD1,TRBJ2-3,CASSSGQGTTDTQYF,TGCGCCAGCAGCTCAGGACAGGGAACGACAGATACGCAGTATTTT
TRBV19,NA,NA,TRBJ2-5,CASSIGGTTQETQYF,TGTGCCAGTAGTATAGGTGGGACAACCCAAGAGACCCAGTACTTC
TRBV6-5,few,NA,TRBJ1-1,CASSLTGTEAFF,TGTGCCAGCAGCCTGACCGGGACTGAAGCTTTCTTT
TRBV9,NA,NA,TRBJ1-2,CASSSQVGGGYGYTF,TGTGCCAGCAGCTCCCAGGTCGGGGGGGGCTATGGCTACACCTTC
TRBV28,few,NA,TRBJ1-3,CASRGMKDRYSGNTIYF,TGTGCCAGCAGGGGGATGAAGGACAGATACTCTGGAAACACCATATATTTT
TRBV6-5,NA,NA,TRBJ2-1,CASTLGPFNEQFF,TGTGCCAGCACCCTAGGTCCCTTCAATGAGCAGTTCTTC
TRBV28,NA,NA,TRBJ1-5,CASGGSNQPQHF,TGTGCCAGCGGAGGTAGCAATCAGCCCCAGCATTTT
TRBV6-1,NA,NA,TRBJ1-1,CASSAPGVRAFF,TGTGCCAGCAGTGCACCCGGAGTGCGGGCTTTCTTT
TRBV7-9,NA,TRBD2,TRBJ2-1,CASSLGTSGRGEQFF,TGTGCCAGCAGCTTAGGAACTAGCGGGAGGGGTGAGCAGTTCTTC
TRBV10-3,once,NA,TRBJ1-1,CAIRGQLLNTEAFF,TGTGCCATCAGAGGACAACTACTAAACACTGAAGCTTTCTTT
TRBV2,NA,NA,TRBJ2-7,CASMGIGLSYEQYF,TGTGCCAGCATGGGCATAGGACTATCCTACGAGCAGTACTTC
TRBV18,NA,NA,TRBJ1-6,CASSPDSHNSPLHF,TGTGCCAGCTCGCCAGACAGTCATAATTCACCCCTCCACTTT
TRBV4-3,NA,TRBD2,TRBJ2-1,CASSRGLAGDYNEQFF,TGCGCCAGCAGCCGTGGACTAGCGGGGGACTACAATGAGCAGTTCTTC
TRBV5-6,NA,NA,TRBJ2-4,CASSLKQGVVKNIQYF,TGTGCCAGCAGCTTAAAACAGGGTGTAGTCAAAAACATTCAGTACTTC
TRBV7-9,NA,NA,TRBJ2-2,CASSLAGAGELFF,TGTGCCAGCAGCTTGGCAGGGGCCGGGGAGCTGTTTTTT
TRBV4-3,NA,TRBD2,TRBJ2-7,CASSQASGGSYEQYF,TGCGCCAGCAGCCAAGCTAGCGGGGGATCCTACGAGCAGTACTTC
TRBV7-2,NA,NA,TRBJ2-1,CASSPYGADNEQFF,TGTGCCAGCAGCCCTTACGGTGCGGACAATGAGCAGTTCTTC
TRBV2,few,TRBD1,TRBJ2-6,CASIPQGAGANVLTF,TGTGCCAGCATTCCACAGGGGGCGGGGGCCAACGTCCTGACTTTC
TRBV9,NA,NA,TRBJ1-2,CASSVGPQRADGYTF,TGTGCCAGCAGCGTAGGTCCCCAGAGGGCTGATGGCTACACCTTC
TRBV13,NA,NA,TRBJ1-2,CASSLFDRGGGYTF,TGTGCCAGCAGCCTCTTCGATAGGGGAGGTGGCTACACCTTC
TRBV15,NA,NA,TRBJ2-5,CATSLLGSGETQYF,TGTGCCACCAGCCTACTCGGTAGTGGAGAGACCCAGTACTTC
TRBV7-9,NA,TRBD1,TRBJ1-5,CASSFQGAKNQPQHF,TGTGCCAGCAGCTTCCAGGGGGCAAAGAATCAGCCCCAGCATTTT
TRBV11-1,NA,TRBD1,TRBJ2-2,CASSSQGAGPGELFF,TGTGCCAGCAGCTCCCAGGGGGCCGGACCCGGGGAGCTGTTTTTT
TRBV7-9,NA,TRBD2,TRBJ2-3,CASKAGGADTQYF,TGTGCCAGCAAGGCGGGAGGCGCAGATACGCAGTATTTT
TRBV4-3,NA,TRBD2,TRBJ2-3,CASSGLAENTDTQYF,TGCGCCAGCAGTGGACTAGCGGAAAACACAGATACGCAGTATTTT
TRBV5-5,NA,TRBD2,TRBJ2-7,CASSLAGTNYEQYF,TGTGCCAGCAGCTTGGCCGGGACTAACTACGAGCAGTACTTC
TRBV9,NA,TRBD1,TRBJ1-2,CASSLLTGDGYTF,TGTGCCAGCAGCCTTCTGACAGGGGATGGCTACACCTTC
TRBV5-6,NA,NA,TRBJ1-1,CASSLARGQRIMNTEAFF,TGTGCCAGCAGCTTGGCCAGAGGACAGAGGATCATGAACACTGAAGCTTTCTTT
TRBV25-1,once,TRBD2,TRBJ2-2,CASSEASGNTGELFF,TGTGCCAGCAGTGAGGCTAGCGGGAACACCGGGGAGCTGTTTTTT
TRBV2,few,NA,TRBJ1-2,CASSLASNYGYTF,TGTGCCAGCAGCCTGGCATCTAACTATGGCTACACCTTC
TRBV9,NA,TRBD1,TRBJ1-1,CASSPNLQGPLTEAFF,TGTGCCAGCAGCCCAAACCTACAGGGGCCCCTCACTGAAGCTTTCTTT
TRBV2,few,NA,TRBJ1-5,CASSGGDKSQPQHF,TGTGCCAGCAGTGGAGGAGATAAGTCTCAGCCCCAGCATTTT
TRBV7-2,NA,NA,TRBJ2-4,CASTPVLPIQYF,TGTGCCAGCACCCCGGTTCTTCCCATTCAGTACTTC
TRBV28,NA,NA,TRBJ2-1,CATSPRDDEQFF,TGTGCCACCAGTCCTCGGGATGATGAGCAGTTCTTC
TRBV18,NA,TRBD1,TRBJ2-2,CASSPGQGRTGELFF,TGTGCCAGCTCACCGGGACAGGGTCGCACCGGGGAGCTGTTTTTT
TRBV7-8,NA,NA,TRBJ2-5,CASSFGGRETQYF,TGTGCCAGCAGCTTCGGCGGCAGAGAGACCCAGTACTTC
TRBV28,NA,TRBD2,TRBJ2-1,CASSSPSGRNNEQFF,TGTGCCAGCAGTTCGCCTAGCGGGAGAAACAATGAGCAGTTCTTC
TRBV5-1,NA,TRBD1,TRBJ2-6,CASSLEDRRSSGANVLTF,TGCGCCAGCAGCTTGGAGGACAGGAGATCCTCTGGGGCCAACGTCCTGACTTTC
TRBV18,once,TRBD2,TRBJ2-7,CASSRLAGEDEQYF,TGTGCCAGCTCCCGACTAGCGGGCGAAGACGAGCAGTACTTC
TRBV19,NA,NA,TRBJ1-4,CASSLQKTSTNEKLFF,TGTGCCAGTAGTTTACAGAAGACATCAACTAATGAAAAACTGTTTTTT